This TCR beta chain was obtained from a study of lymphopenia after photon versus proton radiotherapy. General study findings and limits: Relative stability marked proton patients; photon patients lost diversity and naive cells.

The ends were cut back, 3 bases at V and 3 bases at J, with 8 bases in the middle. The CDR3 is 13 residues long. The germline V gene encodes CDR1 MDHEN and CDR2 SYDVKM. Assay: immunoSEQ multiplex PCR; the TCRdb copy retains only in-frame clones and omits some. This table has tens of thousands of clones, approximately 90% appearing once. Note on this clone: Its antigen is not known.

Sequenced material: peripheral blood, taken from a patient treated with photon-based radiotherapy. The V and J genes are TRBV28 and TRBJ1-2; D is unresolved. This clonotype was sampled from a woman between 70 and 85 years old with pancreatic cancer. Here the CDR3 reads CASSFGWDYGYTF. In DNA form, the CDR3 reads TGTGCCAGCAGTTTTGGATGGGACTATGGCTACACCTTC.